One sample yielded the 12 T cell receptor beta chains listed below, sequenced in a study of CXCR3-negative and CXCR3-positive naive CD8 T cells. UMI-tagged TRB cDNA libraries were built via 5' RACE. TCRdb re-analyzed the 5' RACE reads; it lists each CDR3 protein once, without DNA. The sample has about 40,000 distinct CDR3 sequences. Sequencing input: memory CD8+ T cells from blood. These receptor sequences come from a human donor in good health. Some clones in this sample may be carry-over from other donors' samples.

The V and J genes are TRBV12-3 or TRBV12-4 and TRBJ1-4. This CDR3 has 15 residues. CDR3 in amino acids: CASSPEKETNEKLFF.

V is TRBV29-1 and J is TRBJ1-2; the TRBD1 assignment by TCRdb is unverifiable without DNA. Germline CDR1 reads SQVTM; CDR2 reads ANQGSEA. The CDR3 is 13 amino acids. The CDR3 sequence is CSVVGGANYGYTF.

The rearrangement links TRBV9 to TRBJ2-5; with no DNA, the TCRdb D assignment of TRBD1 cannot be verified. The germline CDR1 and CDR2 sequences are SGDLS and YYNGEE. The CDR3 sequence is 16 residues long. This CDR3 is CASSDPRQAVEETQYF.

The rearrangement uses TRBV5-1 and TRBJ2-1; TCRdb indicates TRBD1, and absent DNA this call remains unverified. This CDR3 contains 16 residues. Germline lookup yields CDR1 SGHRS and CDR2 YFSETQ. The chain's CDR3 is CASRQNRDPFYNEQFF.

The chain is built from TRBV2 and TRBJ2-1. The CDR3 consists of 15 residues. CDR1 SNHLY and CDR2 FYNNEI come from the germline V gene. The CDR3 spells CASTTFGSRYNEQFF.

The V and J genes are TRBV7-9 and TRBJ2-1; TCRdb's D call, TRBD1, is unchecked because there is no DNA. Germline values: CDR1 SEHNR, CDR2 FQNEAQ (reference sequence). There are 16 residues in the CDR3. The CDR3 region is CASSYSAGTEYNEQFF.

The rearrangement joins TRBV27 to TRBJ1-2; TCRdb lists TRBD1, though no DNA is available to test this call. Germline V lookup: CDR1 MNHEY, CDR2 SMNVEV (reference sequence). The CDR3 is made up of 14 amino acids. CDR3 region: CASSSAGLNYGYTF.

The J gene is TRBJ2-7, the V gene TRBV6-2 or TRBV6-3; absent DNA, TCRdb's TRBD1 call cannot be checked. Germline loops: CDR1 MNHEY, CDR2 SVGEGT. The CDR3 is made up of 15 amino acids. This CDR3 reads CASSYPGANTYEQYF.

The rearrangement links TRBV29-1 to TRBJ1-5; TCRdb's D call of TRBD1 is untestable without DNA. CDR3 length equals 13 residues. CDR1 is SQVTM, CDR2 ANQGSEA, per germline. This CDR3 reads CSVEQGFNQPQHF.

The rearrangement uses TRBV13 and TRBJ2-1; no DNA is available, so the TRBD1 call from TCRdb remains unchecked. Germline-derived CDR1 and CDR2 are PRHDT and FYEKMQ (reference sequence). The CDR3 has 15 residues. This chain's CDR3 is CASSLGRGPTIEQFF.

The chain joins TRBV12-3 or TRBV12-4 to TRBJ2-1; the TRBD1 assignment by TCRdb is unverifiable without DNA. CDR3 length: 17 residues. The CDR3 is CASSPHEDSRSYNEQFF.

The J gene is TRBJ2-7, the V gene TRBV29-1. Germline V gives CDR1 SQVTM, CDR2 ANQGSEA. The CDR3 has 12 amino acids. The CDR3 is CSVEGHTHEQYF.